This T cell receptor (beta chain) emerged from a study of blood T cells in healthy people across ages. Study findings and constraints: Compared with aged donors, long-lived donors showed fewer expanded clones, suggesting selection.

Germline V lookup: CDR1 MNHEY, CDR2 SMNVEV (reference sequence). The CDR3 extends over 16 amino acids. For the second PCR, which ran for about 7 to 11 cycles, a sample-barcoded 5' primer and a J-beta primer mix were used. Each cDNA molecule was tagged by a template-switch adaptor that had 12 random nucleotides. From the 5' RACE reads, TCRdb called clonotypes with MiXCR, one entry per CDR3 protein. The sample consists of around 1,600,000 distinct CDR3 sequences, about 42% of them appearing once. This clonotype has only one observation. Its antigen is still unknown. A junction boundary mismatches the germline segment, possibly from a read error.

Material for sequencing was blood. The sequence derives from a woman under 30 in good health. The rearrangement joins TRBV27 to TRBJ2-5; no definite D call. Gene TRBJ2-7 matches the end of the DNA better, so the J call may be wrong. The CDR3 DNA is TGTACCAGCAACGGGCCGGACCACAGATCAGGCGACGAGCAGTACTTC. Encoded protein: CTSNGPDHRSGDEQYF.